These 17 T cell receptor beta chains originate from one sample sequenced in a study of blood T cell repertoires in COVID-19. Measured with immunoSEQ multiplex PCR; TCRdb has only the in-frame clones, and not every one. The sample lists more than 150,000 clones, more than 75% occurring once. The specimen sequenced was PBMCs or T cells enriched from blood (not recorded which). These TCRs come from a woman in her forties or fifties who had recovered from COVID-19.

The chain carries TRBV3-1 (or the pseudogene TRBV3-2) and TRBJ2-3; 8 bases are a match to TRBD2. The CDR3 totals 18 residues. Germline loops: CDR1 LGHDT, CDR2 YNNKEL (reference sequence). Trimming took 3 bases from V and 7 from J; bases not matched to a gene: 18. CDR3 coding DNA: TGTGCCAGCAGCCATTTTGGAGGGGGACTAGGGGTGAGGAATACGCAGTATTTT. It translates to CASSHFGGGLGVRNTQYF.

V and J are TRBV10-3 and TRBJ1-1; TRBD1 agrees at 8 bases. Looked up from germline, CDR1 is ENHRY and CDR2 is SYGVKD. This CDR3 is 17 amino acids long. The junction had 10 bases not matched to a gene; V was cut back by 4 bases and J by 0 bases. As DNA, the CDR3 is TGTGCCATCAGTGGGAGGAGGAACAGGGGGGTGAACACTGAAGCTTTCTTT. Its translation is CAISGRRNRGVNTEAFF.

CDR3 DNA: TGTGCCAGCAGCCGAAACGGGGAACAACAAGAGACCCAGTACTTC. It translates to CASSRNGEQQETQYF. The chain carries TRBV7-7 and TRBJ2-5; D may be TRBD2 (5 bases). Germline loops: CDR1 SSHAT, CDR2 FNYEAQ (reference sequence). V was cut by 5 bases and J by 2 bases, with 15 bases left in between. CDR3 length equals 15 residues.

The chain employs TRBV30 and TRBJ2-3, with 11 bases that match TRBD2. CDR3 size: 16 residues. J gave up 0 bases and V 1 base, and 3 bases lay outside the gene matches. Germline assignment: CDR1 GTSNPN and CDR2 SVGIG (reference sequence). The CDR3 spells CAWSGGLAASTDTQYF. CDR3 in DNA: TGTGCCTGGAGTGGGGGACTAGCGGCTAGCACAGATACGCAGTATTTT.

This clone came up a few times. This chain joins TRBV5-1 and TRBJ1-1; D call uncertain. The germline V and J ends were trimmed by 2 bases and 5 bases, with 13 bases remaining between them. This CDR3 has 14 amino acids. From germline, CDR1 is SGHRS and CDR2 YFSETQ. This CDR3 is CASSLNGRGTEAFF. DNA of the CDR3: TGCGCCAGCAGCTTAAACGGCAGAGGGACTGAAGCTTTCTTT.

The rearrangement uses TRBV20-1 and TRBJ2-7; 10 bases line up with TRBD2. Germline loops: CDR1 DFQATT, CDR2 SNEGSKA (reference sequence). The CDR3 extends over 12 amino acids. V lost 3 bases to trimming and J lost 6 bases; unmatched junction nucleotides: 2. CDR3: CSASSSGGEQYF. Here the CDR3 DNA reads TGCAGTGCTAGTTCTAGCGGGGGCGAGCAGTACTTC.

The chain recombines TRBV29-1 with TRBJ1-5; 8 bases agree with TRBD1. CDR3 length: 16 residues. The V and J ends lost 5 bases and 5 bases, in that order; junction bases with no gene match: 14. Germline lookup yields CDR1 SQVTM and CDR2 ANQGSEA. CDR3 in DNA: TGCAGCGTTCCGTCGATCGGACAGGGACCTGATCAGCCCCAGCATTTT. Encoded protein: CSVPSIGQGPDQPQHF.

The genes are TRBV10-3 and TRBJ2-1; tentative D call: TRBD2 (6 bases). V shed 3 bases and J shed 4 bases, with 13 bases lying between them. In germline, CDR1 is ENHRY, CDR2 SYGVKD. The CDR3 contains 15 residues. The CDR3 loop reads CAISDRVGGYNEQFF. The CDR3 DNA reads TGTGCCATCAGTGACAGGGTTGGGGGGTACAATGAGCAGTTCTTC.

This clone has ten or more counts. The CDR3 DNA sequence: TGTGCCAGCAGCTTTAGGACAAGGGATACGCAGTATTTT. Translated, it gives CASSFRTRDTQYF. The chain is built from TRBV5-5 and TRBJ2-3; a weak D match, TRBD1 (5 bases). This CDR3 contains 13 residues. Between the trimmed V and J ends, which lost 2 bases and 6 bases, there was a span of 10 bases. The germline V gene encodes CDR1 SGHKS and CDR2 YYEKEE (reference sequence).

The V and J genes are TRBV5-1 and TRBJ2-7, with 10 bases fitting TRBD2. Germline values: CDR1 SGHRS, CDR2 YFSETQ. The CDR3 loop spans 16 amino acids. V trimming: 4 bases; J trimming: 0 bases; junction bases outside the gene matches: 7. DNA for the CDR3: TGCGCCAGCAGCCAGGGGACTAGCGTACTCTCCTACGAGCAGTACTTC. Protein sequence: CASSQGTSVLSYEQYF.

The chain links TRBV5-1 to TRBJ2-7; 9 nucleotides line up with TRBD2. The CDR3 is 14 residues long. Germline-derived CDR1 and CDR2 are SGHRS and YFSETQ. V was pared by 5 bases and J by 6 bases, with 9 bases of the junction left unmatched. The CDR3 reads CASRREGLVSEQYF. CDR3 coding DNA: TGCGCCAGCAGGCGGGAGGGCCTGGTGAGCGAGCAGTACTTC. Full variable domain (outside the CDR3, taken from reference TRBV5-1 and TRBJ2-7): KAGVTQTPRYLIKTRGQQVTLSCSPISGHRSVSWYQQTPGQGLQFLFEYFSETQRNKGNFPGRFSGRQFSNSRSEMNVSTLELGDSALYLCASRREGLVSEQYFGPGTRLTVT.

This chain joins TRBV29-1 and TRBJ1-2; unclear D gene. The CDR3 extends over 14 amino acids. V was clipped by 7 bases and J by 7 bases, with 22 bases between them. CDR1 is SQVTM and CDR2 is ANQGSEA in the germline V gene. The CDR3 region has the DNA TGCAGCGCTTCCGGTGGGCTTCCGGAGGGTGGCTACACCTTC. Its translation is CSASGGLPEGGYTF.

V is TRBV7-9 and J is TRBJ2-7; TRBD2 is a possible D gene (6 bases). V was trimmed by 1 base and J by 1 base, leaving 11 bases between them. This CDR3 is 15 amino acids long. The germline gives CDR1 SEHNR, CDR2 FQNEAQ (reference sequence). CDR3 DNA sequence: TGTGCCAGCAGCTTAGGCCGGGAGTGGTCCTACGAGCAGTACTTC. Translating it yields CASSLGREWSYEQYF.

The J gene is TRBJ2-7, the V gene TRBV19; a possible D gene is TRBD2 (8 bases). There are 14 residues in the CDR3. Germline assignment: CDR1 LNHDA and CDR2 SQIVND (reference sequence). Between the trimmed V and J ends, which lost 9 bases and 5 bases, there was a span of 20 bases. CDR3 nucleotides: TGTGCCAGCAGGGGGGGCGGGAGGAGCAACGAGCAGTACTTC. Its protein is CASRGGGRSNEQYF.

The J gene is TRBJ1-1, the V gene TRBV5-4; D is uncertain. The CDR3 length is 15 residues. Looked up from germline, CDR1 is SGHNT and CDR2 is YYREEE (reference sequence). Trimming cost V 0 bases and J 5 bases, with 14 bases left between them. CDR3 amino acids: CASSLVAGAGTEAFF. The CDR3 DNA follows: TGTGCCAGCAGCTTGGTTGCGGGCGCCGGGACTGAAGCTTTCTTT.

This rearrangement joins TRBV7-6 to TRBJ2-1; 11 bases line up with TRBD2. Germline V gene data show CDR1 as SGHVS and CDR2 as FNYEAQ. The CDR3 has 16 residues. With 5 bases clipped from V and 4 bases from J, the junction kept 7 bases outside the gene matches. In DNA, the CDR3 is TGTGCCAGCAGCACACCCGGGACTAGCGGATACAATGAGCAGTTCTTC. Translating it yields CASSTPGTSGYNEQFF.

V is TRBV6-5 and J is TRBJ2-1, with TRBD1 as a possible D gene (6 bases). CDR1 MNHEY and CDR2 SVGAGI come from the germline V gene. This CDR3 contains 12 residues. Deletions cut 7 bases from V and 10 bases from J, with 14 bases between. Written as DNA, the CDR3 is TGTGCCAGCACTCCAGGGGTAGGGGAGCAGTTCTTC. It codes for CASTPGVGEQFF.